This is a list of T cell receptor beta chains from one sample in a study of blood T cell repertoires in COVID-19. Clones were sequenced by immunoSEQ multiplex PCR, and TCRdb holds only the in-frame ones, with some missing. The sample has 200,000 to 300,000 clones, 75% to 85% seen once; the top ten hold roughly 5.5%. Sample: peripheral blood. These TCRs come from a human donor in a cohort sampled during active COVID-19. The CDR3 runs from the conserved cysteine through the conserved F or W. The D gene is left open where the match is weak. Only some rows state a clone size, as once, few, many or a class for expanded clones.

TRBV5-1,TRBJ2-7,.,TRBD1,CASRWTGSREQYF,TGCGCCAGCAGATGGACAGGGTCTCGGGAGCAGTACTTC
TRBV3-1/TRBV3-2,TRBJ2-1,.,.,CASSQLAISYNEQFF,TGTGCCAGCAGCCAATTAGCGATCTCCTACAATGAGCAGTTCTTC
TRBV7-2,TRBJ2-1,.,.,CASSPPPSTGYNEQFF,TGTGCCAGCAGCCCCCCCCCGTCTACGGGGTACAATGAGCAGTTCTTC
TRBV10-3,TRBJ2-2,.,TRBD1,CAISELGQENTGELFF,TGTGCCATCAGTGAGTTGGGACAGGAGAACACCGGGGAGCTGTTTTTT
TRBV7-5,TRBJ1-2,few,.,CARSQPGGSNGYTF,TGTGCCAGAAGCCAGCCCGGGGGATCGAATGGCTACACCTTC
TRBV29-1,TRBJ2-4,.,.,CSVIALTKNIQYF,TGCAGCGTTATCGCGTTGACCAAAAACATTCAGTACTTC
TRBV7-9,TRBJ1-1,.,.,CASTHRPGRGSGTEAFF,TGTGCCAGCACCCATCGTCCAGGGCGAGGTAGTGGGACTGAAGCTTTCTTT
TRBV7-9,TRBJ1-2,many,.,CASSDTNYGYTF,TGTGCCAGCAGTGACACTAACTATGGCTACACCTTC
TRBV19,TRBJ2-2,.,TRBD1,CASTGDRARRNTGELFF,TGTGCCAGTACCGGAGACAGGGCCCGGAGGAACACCGGGGAGCTGTTTTTT
TRBV6-1,TRBJ1-2,.,.,CASSEGPGLSYGYTF,TGTGCCAGCAGTGAAGGCCCTGGACTGAGCTATGGCTACACCTTC
TRBV5-1,TRBJ1-4,few,TRBD1,CASRPGQGAIIEKLFF,TGCGCCAGCAGACCGGGACAGGGGGCGATTATTGAAAAACTGTTTTTT
TRBV4-1,TRBJ1-6,few,.,CASSQERGGNSPLHF,TGCGCCAGCAGCCAAGAAAGAGGAGGAAATTCACCCCTCCACTTT
TRBV10-1,TRBJ2-1,.,.,CASSEASSYNEQFF,TGCGCCAGCAGTGAGGCTAGCAGCTACAATGAGCAGTTCTTC
TRBV11-3,TRBJ1-1,.,TRBD1,CASSLGGGARTEAFF,TGTGCCAGCAGCTTAGGAGGGGGCGCCCGCACTGAAGCTTTCTTT
TRBV5-8,TRBJ2-7,.,.,CASSLYEQYF,TGTGCCAGCAGTCTCTACGAGCAGTACTTC
TRBV6-6,TRBJ2-7,.,.,CASRRIQGRYEQYF,TGTGCCAGCAGGAGAATACAGGGTCGGTACGAGCAGTACTTC
TRBV28,TRBJ2-1,.,.,CASSSPQGYNEQFF,TGTGCCAGCAGTTCGCCACAGGGCTACAATGAGCAGTTCTTC
TRBV2,TRBJ2-1,once,TRBD2,CASSGLANNEQFF,TGTGCCAGCAGCGGACTAGCCAACAATGAGCAGTTCTTC
TRBV30,TRBJ1-2,once,.,CAWDSVYGYTF,TGTGCCTGGGACAGTGTCTATGGCTACACCTTC
TRBV28,TRBJ1-2,.,.,CASSLQGLDYGYTF,TGTGCCAGCAGTTTACAGGGGTTGGACTATGGCTACACCTTC
TRBV9,TRBJ2-3,.,TRBD2,CASSAVAGVTDTQYF,TGTGCCAGCAGCGCCGTGGCGGGAGTTACAGATACGCAGTATTTT
TRBV27,TRBJ1-2,once,TRBD1,CASWDRGGGGYTF,TGTGCCAGTTGGGACAGGGGAGGAGGCGGCTACACCTTC
TRBV7-2,TRBJ1-4,.,.,CASSPRGGEKLFF,TGTGCCAGCAGCCCGCGGGGCGGGGAAAAACTGTTTTTT
TRBV21-1,TRBJ1-3,.,.,CASSKEELAGGNTIYF,TGTGCCAGCAGCAAAGAGGAATTAGCGGGTGGAAACACCATATATTTT
TRBV19,TRBJ2-7,once,TRBD1,CASSIRQGRDYEQYF,TGTGCCAGTAGTATCAGACAGGGTCGGGACTACGAGCAGTACTTC
TRBV28,TRBJ1-5,.,.,CASSFAGSNQPQHF,TGTGCCAGCAGTTTCGCAGGGAGCAATCAGCCCCAGCATTTT
TRBV5-6,TRBJ2-2,.,TRBD2,CASRPGAGGRTGELFF,TGTGCCAGCAGACCGGGAGCGGGAGGGCGGACCGGGGAGCTGTTTTTT
TRBV19,TRBJ2-5,.,TRBD1,CASSNPTGGLIETQYF,TGTGCCAGTAGTAACCCGACAGGGGGCTTAATAGAGACCCAGTACTTC
TRBV11-2,TRBJ2-5,.,.,CASSRQVRETQYF,TGTGCCAGCAGCCGACAGGTCCGAGAGACCCAGTACTTC